This TCR beta chain was profiled in a study of T cell responses to AZD1222 COVID-19 vaccine. Findings of the study overall: CD4 TCRs linked to vaccination spanned spike, dominating at 160-218 and 743-854. Donors in the cohort were predominantly white British and more often female, and clonal diversity was possibly underestimated.

A remark on this clone: Antigen: not known.

Sequencing was performed with immunoSEQ multiplex PCR; in TCRdb, only in-frame clones are kept and a portion is missing. Of 150,000 to 250,000 clones listed, roughly nine tenths are singletons. V lost 3 bases to trimming and J lost 5 bases, with 12 bases between them. Germline V gene sequence: CDR1 KGHSH, CDR2 LQKENI. The CDR3 has 14 amino acids. The V call is TRBV18, the J call TRBJ2-3; D unresolved. This sequence originates from an adult who received the AZD1222 COVID-19 vaccine. Sequenced material: peripheral blood, taken 28 days after the second AZD1222 dose. The CDR3 sequence is CASSPVGKGDTQYF. The CDR3 DNA reads TGTGCCAGCTCACCGGTGGGAAAGGGAGATACGCAGTATTTT.